The rows below give T cell receptor beta chains drawn from one sample of a study of identical twins. TCRdb itself ran the 5' RACE reads through MiXCR, one entry per CDR3 protein. The table has around 500,000 distinct CDR3 sequences, 12% to 15% seen once. Another study also made use of these data, one on yellow fever vaccine responses in identical twins.

The sequenced material came from CD4+ T cells sorted from blood. These receptors all come from a woman between 18 and 30 years old in good health. Both conserved end residues are trimmed from each CDR3. Where a row states a size, it is once, few, many or the class of an expanded clone; other rows omit it.

>-|TRBV11-2
ASSVTSGTGNNEQF
>few|TRBV10-3
AISDGRGYSYEQY
>-|TRBV6-2/TRBV6-3
ASSGLAGPGELF
>-|TRBV21-1
ASSAQQPGTAANRELF
>many|TRBV10-3
AISASGTLTGDTQY
>few|TRBV7-8
ASSLGFGDNTDTQY
>-|TRBV25-1
ASSGSPSYEQY
>-|TRBV4-1
ASSHADREHQPQH
>-|TRBV6-1
ASSPSRGSYNEQF
>-|TRBV14
ASSPTDRELYGYT
>-|TRBV7-2
ASKAGESGNTGELF
>few|TRBV10-3
AISDQGAVT
>-|TRBV7-9
ASSLAVGLGSYNEQF
>few|TRBV29-1
STRASGNGEQF
>-|TRBV25-1
ASSESARGSYEQY
>few|TRBV6-1
ATDYGRTTGELF
>-|TRBV6-1
ASSQGLGNTEAF
>many|TRBV2
ASSEVGTDGDTQY
>-|TRBV7-3
ASSLTGGGGYGYT
>-|TRBV25-1
ASSELGNTGELF
>few|TRBV5-1
ASTGSGQGTDTQY
>-|TRBV19
ASSVEAWSEAF
>few|TRBV30
AWRSRADTEAF
>-|TRBV4-1
ASSARDSVNTEAF
>few|TRBV27
ASSFDGGSHNEQF
>-|TRBV11-2
ASSFGVKETQY
>-|TRBV7-2
ASSLGSWSETQY
>-|TRBV4-3
ASSQESLTGPLQETQY
>-|TRBV2
ASSKGQGISKQY
>few|TRBV7-2
ASSPSFGANVLT
>-|TRBV9
ASSVEGTFQETQY
>many|TRBV5-1
ASSRDQETQY
>few|TRBV12-3/TRBV12-4
ASSPTGGKGSPLH
>-|TRBV2
ASRGGAGERNEQF
>-|TRBV5-5
ASSLVGLAGTDTQY
>once|TRBV21-1
ASSKAQGLIEKLF
>-|TRBV6-1
ASSEGKDTQY
>few|TRBV6-4
ASSTLAGADTDTQY
>-|TRBV20-1
SARALGPSTGELF
>-|TRBV5-1
ASSLIKGQMETSGRPLAQY
>-|TRBV9
ASSVGREQETQY
>few|TRBV7-2
ASSLSPRTYNEQF